A selection of T cell receptor beta chains follows, all from one sample in a study of cytomegalovirus exposure and HLA in healthy donors. Sequenced by immunoSEQ multiplex PCR; TCRdb stores in-frame clones only, minus some. This sample yields about 110,000 clones, of which around two thirds are seen a single time; around 4% belongs to the top ten. The sequencing sample was made of PBMCs. The receptors were sampled from a man aged 30-40 years in good health and CMV-seropositive. CDR3s include the opening cysteine and the closing phenylalanine or tryptophan. The D gene is left open where the match is weak. Only some rows state a clone size, as once, few, many or a class for expanded clones.

few	TRBV10-3	TRBD2	TRBJ2-2	TGTGCCATCAGTGGGGTAGCGGGCTCGAACACCGGGGAGCTGTTTTTT	CAISGVAGSNTGELFF
.	TRBV6-7	.	TRBJ1-3	TGTGCCAGCAGTTATATAGCCTCTGGAAACACCATATATTTT	CASSYIASGNTIYF
.	TRBV2	TRBD1	TRBJ1-4	TGTGCCAGCAGGGGACAGGGAGACGAAAAACTGTTTTTT	CASRGQGDEKLFF
.	TRBV6-1	TRBD2	TRBJ2-7	TGTGCCAGCAGTGAACTAGCGGGTAGCGAGCAGTACTTC	CASSELAGSEQYF
few	TRBV7-2	.	TRBJ1-1	TGTGCCAGCAGCTTAAGGGAGATTGTGAACACTGAAGCTTTCTTT	CASSLREIVNTEAFF
.	TRBV7-9	TRBD2	TRBJ2-2	TGTGCCAGCAGCCCCGCACCCCTAGCGGGGGTTCCCGGGGAGCTGTTTTTT	CASSPAPLAGVPGELFF
.	TRBV5-1	.	TRBJ1-4	TGCGCCAGTACAGGGTCGGATGAAAAACTGTTTTTT	CASTGSDEKLFF
few	TRBV27	.	TRBJ1-1	TGTGCCAGCCTCTCGGGGGGTTTCTTGCGAGCTTTCTTT	CASLSGGFLRAFF
.	TRBV13	.	TRBJ1-2	TGTGCCAGCAGCTTACCCGGGGGCTATGGCTACACCTTC	CASSLPGGYGYTF
.	TRBV11-1	TRBD1	TRBJ1-1	TGTGCCAGCAGCCAGGGGGTACAGGAGAACACTGAAGCTTTCTTT	CASSQGVQENTEAFF
.	TRBV5-1	.	TRBJ2-5	TGCGCCAGCACCAGGATCGGGTCGGGGGAGACCCAGTACTTC	CASTRIGSGETQYF
.	TRBV7-6	.	TRBJ1-1	TGTGCCAGCAGCTCCCCAGGGGCGGAGACTGAAGCTTTCTTT	CASSSPGAETEAFF
.	TRBV6-1	TRBD1	TRBJ2-7	TGTGCCAGCAGTGTAATGCATCAGGGGGCCACCTACGAGCAGTACTTC	CASSVMHQGATYEQYF
.	TRBV18	.	TRBJ2-3	TGTGCCAGCTCACCGAAGGTGCAGGGGACAGATACGCAGTATTTT	CASSPKVQGTDTQYF
.	TRBV7-2	.	TRBJ2-7	TGTGCCAGCAGCTTGAGACCGCAGAAGGGGGAGCAGTACTTC	CASSLRPQKGEQYF
.	TRBV9	TRBD1	TRBJ2-3	TGTGCCAGCAGCGAGCGACAGGGGCTCACAGATACGCAGTATTTT	CASSERQGLTDTQYF
.	TRBV19	TRBD1	TRBJ2-5	TGTGCCAGTCGGGACAGCCAAGAGACCCAGTACTTC	CASRDSQETQYF
.	TRBV5-6	TRBD1	TRBJ1-2	TGTGCCAGCAGCAACGCGGACAGGGGCTATGGCTACACCTTC	CASSNADRGYGYTF
.	TRBV6-5	TRBD2	TRBJ2-7	TGTGCCAGCACCAAAGCGGGGGGGAGCTCCTACGAGCAGTACTTC	CASTKAGGSSYEQYF
.	TRBV2	TRBD1	TRBJ1-2	TGTGCCAGCAGCCGGGACAGCTTCTATGGCTACACCTTC	CASSRDSFYGYTF
once	TRBV10-3	TRBD2	TRBJ2-5	TGTGCCGCTTCTAGCGGGGGATTACAAGAGACCCAGTACTTC	CAASSGGLQETQYF
.	TRBV2	.	TRBJ1-5	TGTGCCAGCAGTGTTTGGGCTAATCAGCCCCAGCATTTT	CASSVWANQPQHF
.	TRBV21-1	.	TRBJ2-3	TGTGCCACGGGAGGTAGAAATACGCAGTATTTT	CATGGRNTQYF
.	TRBV18	.	TRBJ2-7	TGTGCCAGCTCACCTGGGACGGGGGGCACCTACGAGCAGTACTTC	CASSPGTGGTYEQYF
.	TRBV27	TRBD1	TRBJ1-2	TGTGCCACCTCCGGGACAGGGGCCCTCTATGGCTACACCTTC	CATSGTGALYGYTF
.	TRBV5-1	.	TRBJ1-5	TGCGCCAGCAGCTTGGGGTCGGGGGGAAGCAATCAGCCCCAGCATTTT	CASSLGSGGSNQPQHF
few	TRBV5-5	.	TRBJ2-7	TGTGCCAGCGCACCAGTTTGGGGCAGCTCCTACGAGCAGTACTTC	CASAPVWGSSYEQYF
.	TRBV19	TRBD1	TRBJ1-1	TGTGCCAGTAGCGCACAGGGGGCAACGAACACTGAAGCTTTCTTT	CASSAQGATNTEAFF
few	TRBV23-1	.	TRBJ2-2	TGCGCCAGCAGTCAATCGGCCCTCCGGACACTCGCGAACACCGGGGAGCTGTTTTTT	CASSQSALRTLANTGELFF